One and the same sample provided the 20 T cell receptor beta chains below, sequenced in a study of T cells after yellow fever vaccination. TCRdb re-called the 5' RACE reads through MiXCR, storing one row per CDR3 protein. The repertoire consists of roughly 300,000 distinct CDR3 sequences, with roughly 7.5% occurring once and the leading ten covering 17%. The specimen was PBMCs, collected about 41 days after the first yellow fever vaccination. The origin of the receptors is a man between 18 and 29 years old who received the YFV17D yellow fever vaccine.

This clonotype was recorded a few times. The V call is TRBV3-1, the J call TRBJ2-3, with TRBD2 matching over 8 bases. J gave up 2 bases and V 4 bases, and 8 bases lay outside the gene matches. The CDR3 sequence is 16 residues long. In germline, CDR1 is LGHDT, CDR2 YNNKEL (reference sequence). The CDR3, as DNA: TGTGCCAGCAGCCCAACCCCCGGGGGGGTCACAGATACGCAGTATTTT. The encoded protein is CASSPTPGGVTDTQYF.

This clonotype was found a few times. The rearrangement joins TRBV12-3 or TRBV12-4 to TRBJ2-1; D is perhaps TRBD2 (6 bases). V lost 5 bases, J lost 9 bases, and 11 bases lay in between. This CDR3 comprises 12 residues. In DNA form, the CDR3 reads TGTGCCAGCAGTACGAGGAGGGGTGAGCAGTTCTTC. The encoded protein is CASSTRRGEQFF.

This clonotype was recorded at least ten times. The chain combines TRBV10-3 with TRBJ2-7; TRBD1 aligns across 10 bases. Germline V CDR1 and CDR2: ENHRY, SYGVKD. The CDR3 is 14 amino acids. The J segment lost 5 bases and the V segment lost 6 bases, leaving 7 bases of the junction unmatched. The CDR3 loop is CAISRDRGSHEQYF. For the CDR3, the DNA is TGTGCCATCAGCCGGGACAGGGGATCCCACGAGCAGTACTTC.

This clonotype was observed a handful of times. The rearrangement links TRBV6-2 or TRBV6-3 to TRBJ2-1; D not certain. V gave up 0 bases and J gave up 6 bases, with 3 bases separating them. The CDR3 length is 12 residues. Per germline, CDR1 MNHEY and CDR2 SVGEGT. In DNA, the CDR3 is TGTGCCAGCAGTTACTCCCGCAATGAGCAGTTCTTC. This translates into CASSYSRNEQFF.

This clonotype was detected many times. The gene calls are TRBV7-9 and TRBJ2-1; 9 bases are a match to TRBD1. CDR3 length equals 15 residues. The V gene end was trimmed by 2 bases and the J gene end by 11 bases; junction bases not matched to a gene: 10. CDR1 SEHNR and CDR2 FQNEAQ come from the germline V gene (reference sequence). DNA for the CDR3: TGTGCCAGCAGCTTACCCGGACAGGGGACGGGGAAGCAGTTCTTC. This translates into CASSLPGQGTGKQFF.

The table lists this clonotype with a few counts. The chain uses TRBV11-2 and TRBJ2-4; D gene ambiguous. Trimming shortened V by 5 bases and J by 0 bases, and 23 bases separated the two germline ends. Looked up from germline, CDR1 is SGHAT and CDR2 is FQNNGV. The CDR3 runs 19 residues. The CDR3 DNA reads as TGTGCCAGCAGCCCGAGTCGTGGATACGGGCGTTTAGCCAAAAACATTCAGTACTTC. Protein product: CASSPSRGYGRLAKNIQYF.

The genes are TRBV5-1 and TRBJ1-1, with 9 bases that match TRBD1. This CDR3 comprises 13 residues. The V segment lost 5 bases and the J segment 4 bases; nucleotides outside the gene matches: 3. The germline gives CDR1 SGHRS, CDR2 YFSETQ. This chain's CDR3 is CASRDRGSTEAFF. The CDR3 region has the DNA TGCGCCAGCAGGGACAGGGGAAGCACTGAAGCTTTCTTT.

The chain combines TRBV19 with TRBJ1-2; D unresolved. V lost 7 bases to trimming and J lost 8 bases, with 8 bases between them. Per germline, CDR1 LNHDA and CDR2 SQIVND (reference sequence). This CDR3 has 10 residues. The CDR3 DNA is TGTGCCAGTAAAGCCCAGGGCTACACCTTC. Translation gives CASKAQGYTF.

This clonotype turned up a few times. The chain has TRBV20-1 and TRBJ1-1; D call uncertain. Germline lookup yields CDR1 DFQATT and CDR2 SNEGSKA (reference sequence). This CDR3 has 14 residues. Trimming removed 2 bases from V and 0 bases from J, with 10 bases in between. CDR3 amino acids: CSARTAQVNTEAFF. CDR3 in DNA: TGCAGTGCTAGAACGGCCCAGGTGAACACTGAAGCTTTCTTT.

This clonotype was seen a few times. This chain links TRBV29-1 with TRBJ2-3, with a possible D match to TRBD2 (7 bases). The CDR3 spans 14 residues. V shed 2 bases and J shed 1 base, with 10 bases lying between them. Per germline, CDR1 SQVTM and CDR2 ANQGSEA. This CDR3 is CSVERGAGTDTQYF. For the CDR3, the DNA is TGCAGCGTTGAACGGGGGGCCGGCACAGATACGCAGTATTTT.

V and J are TRBV12-3 or TRBV12-4 and TRBJ1-5; 9 bases match TRBD1. V was pared by 8 bases and J by 6 bases, with 8 bases of the junction left unmatched. This CDR3 spans 14 amino acids. CDR3 amino acids: CASGRTGEGQPQHF. CDR3 DNA sequence: TGTGCCAGCGGGCGGACAGGGGAGGGTCAGCCCCAGCATTTT.

This clonotype has only a few counts. The V and J genes are TRBV25-1 and TRBJ1-1; possible D gene TRBD1, 5 bases. CDR3 size: 14 residues. The ends were cut back, 0 bases at V and 7 bases at J, with 12 bases in the middle. Germline-derived CDR1 and CDR2 are MGHDK and SYGVNS. CDR3 coding DNA: TGTGCCAGCAGTGAATATGGGGGAGGTGTTGAAGCTTTCTTT. Encoded protein: CASSEYGGGVEAFF.

The J gene is TRBJ1-4, the V gene TRBV7-9; 9 bases fit TRBD1. The CDR3 extends over 15 amino acids. V shed 5 bases and J 7 bases; nucleotides not matched to a gene: 8. The germline V gene has CDR1 SEHNR and CDR2 FQNEAQ (reference sequence). CDR3 residues: CASSPSDRGVEKLFF. CDR3 DNA sequence: TGTGCCAGCAGCCCCTCGGACAGGGGCGTTGAAAAACTGTTTTTT.

This clonotype has ten or more counts. V is TRBV5-1 and J is TRBJ2-5; 9 positions agree with TRBD1. Germline V gene data show CDR1 as SGHRS and CDR2 as YFSETQ. The length of the CDR3 is 15 residues. Losses at the gene ends were 1 base for V and 3 bases for J; bases not matched to a gene: 4. In DNA, the CDR3 is TGCGCCAGCAGCTTGTGGGGACAGGGTGAAGAGACCCAGTACTTC. Residues: CASSLWGQGEETQYF.

Note on this clonotype: The CDR3 end shows no conserved phenylalanine or tryptophan, and so a read error is likely. V is TRBV7-9 and J is TRBJ1-1, with D unclear. V dropped 4 bases and J dropped 6 bases, with 6 bases sitting between them. Germline CDR1 SEHNR, CDR2 FQNEAQ (reference sequence). The CDR3 is 11 residues long. The CDR3 region is CASSYNAEAFI. The CDR3 bases are TGTGCCAGCAGCTATAACGCTGAAGCTTTCATT.

The V call is TRBV7-7, the J call TRBJ2-5; D unclear. The CDR3 consists of 12 residues. The ends were cut back, 8 bases at V and 0 bases at J, with 7 bases in the middle. Germline V gene data show CDR1 as SSHAT and CDR2 as FNYEAQ (reference sequence). CDR3 sequence (DNA): TGTGCCAGCGGCGCGGACCAAGAGACCCAGTACTTC. Translating gives CASGADQETQYF.

This clonotype was recorded a few times. CDR3 DNA: TGTGCCAGCAGCTTTAGACTTAATGAAAAACTGTTTTTT. This translates into CASSFRLNEKLFF. The chain recombines TRBV7-9 with TRBJ1-4; no firm D call. From germline, CDR1 is SEHNR and CDR2 FQNEAQ (reference sequence). The CDR3 length is 13 residues. The V gene lost 3 bases and the J gene lost 4 bases, with 6 bases spanning the gap.

The chain joins TRBV5-4 to TRBJ2-3; 9 bases match TRBD2. The J segment lost 5 bases and the V segment lost 5 bases, leaving 12 bases of the junction unmatched. The CDR3 has 16 residues. Per germline, CDR1 SGHNT and CDR2 YYREEE (reference sequence). CDR3 amino acids: CASSSPGGGARDTQYF. In DNA, the CDR3 is TGTGCCAGCAGTTCCCCGGGCGGGGGGGCCAGAGATACGCAGTATTTT. Together with reference TRBV5-4 and TRBJ2-3, the CDR3 gives the full variable domain: ETGVTQSPTHLIKTRGQQVTLRCSSQSGHNTVSWYQQALGQGPQFIFQYYREEENGRGNFPPRFSGLQFPNYSSELNVNALELDDSALYLCASSSPGGGARDTQYFGPGTRLTVL.

This clonotype showed up just a few times. J is TRBJ1-5 and V is TRBV7-2; D is undetermined. Between the trimmed V and J ends, which lost 4 bases and 4 bases, there was a span of 8 bases. CDR3 size: 13 residues. The germline CDR1 and CDR2 sequences are SGHTA and FQGNSA. Here the CDR3 reads CASSSSPNQPQHF. In nucleotides, the CDR3 is TGTGCCAGCAGCTCCTCACCGAATCAGCCCCAGCATTTT.

The chain carries TRBV5-1 and TRBJ2-7; possibly TRBD1 or TRBD2 for D (6 bases each). The CDR3 sequence is 15 residues long. Trimming left V 4 bases short and J 3 bases short, with 17 bases between. CDR1 and CDR2 from the germline V gene are SGHRS and YFSETQ. This chain's CDR3 is CASSRPGAESYEQYF. Written as DNA, the CDR3 is TGCGCCAGCAGCCGGCCGGGGGCAGAGAGCTACGAGCAGTACTTC.